The 2 T cell receptor beta chains in this list originate from one sample, sequenced in a study of brain T cells in children with intractable seizures. The protocol was immunoSEQ multiplex PCR, while the TCRdb copy is restricted to in-frame clones and leaves out a portion. The sample lists under 150,000 clones, roughly 94% occurring once. Sequences were derived from peripheral blood, sampled at surgery. The receptors stem from a boy younger than two with hemimegalencephaly and intractable seizures.

This sequence joins TRBV28 and TRBJ2-7; TRBD1 agrees at 11 bases. This CDR3 spans 13 amino acids. V gave up 5 bases and J gave up 7 bases; unmatched junction bases: 4. The V gene's germline CDR1 is MDHEN and CDR2 SYDVKM. The CDR3 coding sequence is TGTGCCAGCAGTGGACAGGGGGCTGGGGAGCAGTACTTC. Its translation: CASSGQGAGEQYF.

The chain combines TRBV10-3 with TRBJ2-7; TRBD2 matches 7 bases. There are 16 residues in the CDR3. Germline-derived CDR1 and CDR2 are ENHRY and SYGVKD. V dropped 2 bases and J dropped 2; count of bases not matched to a gene: 9. CDR3 bases: TGTGCCATCAGTGAGATAGGTAGGGACTACCCCTACGAGCAGTACTTC. This gives the protein CAISEIGRDYPYEQYF.